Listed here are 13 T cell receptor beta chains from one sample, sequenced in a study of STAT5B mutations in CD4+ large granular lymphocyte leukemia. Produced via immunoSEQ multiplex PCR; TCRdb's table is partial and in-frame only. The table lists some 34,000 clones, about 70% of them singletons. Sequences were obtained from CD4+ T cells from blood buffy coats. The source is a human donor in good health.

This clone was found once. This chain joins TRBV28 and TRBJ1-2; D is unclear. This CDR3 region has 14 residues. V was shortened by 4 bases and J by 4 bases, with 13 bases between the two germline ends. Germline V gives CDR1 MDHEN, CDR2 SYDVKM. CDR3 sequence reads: CASSSGSDAYGYTF. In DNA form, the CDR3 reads TGTGCCAGCAGTTCGGGATCAGACGCCTATGGCTACACCTTC.

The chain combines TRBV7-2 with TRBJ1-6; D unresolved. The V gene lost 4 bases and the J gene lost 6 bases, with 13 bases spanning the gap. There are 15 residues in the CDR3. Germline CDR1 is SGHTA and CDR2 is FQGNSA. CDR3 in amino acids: CASSSRTGRNSPLHF. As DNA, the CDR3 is TGTGCCAGCAGCTCCCGGACGGGTCGTAATTCACCCCTCCACTTT. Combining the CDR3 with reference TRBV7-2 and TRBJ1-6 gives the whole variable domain GAGVSQSPSNKVTEKGKDVELRCDPISGHTALYWYRQSLGQGLEFLIYFQGNSAPDKSGLPSDRFSAERTGGSVSTLTIQRTQQEDSAVYLCASSSRTGRNSPLHFGNGTRLTVT.

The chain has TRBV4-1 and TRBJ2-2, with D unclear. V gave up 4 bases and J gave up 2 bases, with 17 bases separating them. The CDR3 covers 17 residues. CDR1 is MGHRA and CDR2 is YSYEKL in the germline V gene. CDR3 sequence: CASSPQRSVGNTGELFF. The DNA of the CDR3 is TGCGCCAGCAGCCCCCAGAGAAGTGTCGGTAACACCGGGGAGCTGTTTTTT.

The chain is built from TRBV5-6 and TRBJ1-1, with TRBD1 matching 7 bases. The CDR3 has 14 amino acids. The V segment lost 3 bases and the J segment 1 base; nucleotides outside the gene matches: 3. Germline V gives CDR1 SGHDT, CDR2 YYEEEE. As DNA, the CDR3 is TGTGCCAGCAGCTACAGGGGAGGGAACACTGAAGCTTTCTTT. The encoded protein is CASSYRGGNTEAFF.

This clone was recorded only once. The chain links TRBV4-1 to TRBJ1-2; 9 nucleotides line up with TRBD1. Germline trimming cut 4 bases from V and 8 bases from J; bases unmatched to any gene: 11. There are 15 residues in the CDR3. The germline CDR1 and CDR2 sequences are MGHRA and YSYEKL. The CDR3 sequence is CASSPLPGQGAGYTF. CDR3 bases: TGCGCCAGCAGCCCTCTCCCGGGACAGGGTGCCGGCTACACCTTC.

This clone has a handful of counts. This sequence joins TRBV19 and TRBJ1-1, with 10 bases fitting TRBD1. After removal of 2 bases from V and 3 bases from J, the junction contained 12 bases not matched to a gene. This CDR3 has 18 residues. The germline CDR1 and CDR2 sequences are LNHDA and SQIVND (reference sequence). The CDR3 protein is CASSITLSTGGVDTEAFF. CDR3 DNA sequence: TGTGCCAGTAGTATAACTCTTTCGACAGGGGGCGTAGACACTGAAGCTTTCTTT. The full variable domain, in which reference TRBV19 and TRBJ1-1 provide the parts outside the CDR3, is DGGITQSPKYLFRKEGQNVTLSCEQNLNHDAMYWYRQDPGQGLRLIYYSQIVNDFQKGDIAEGYSVSREKKESFPLTVTSAQKNPTAFYLCASSITLSTGGVDTEAFFGQGTRLTVV.

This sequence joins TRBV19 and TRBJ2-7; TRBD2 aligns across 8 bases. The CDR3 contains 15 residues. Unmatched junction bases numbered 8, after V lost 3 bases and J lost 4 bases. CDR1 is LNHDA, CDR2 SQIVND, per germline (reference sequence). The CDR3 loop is CASSMSSGGAYEQYF. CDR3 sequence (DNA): TGTGCCAGTAGTATGTCAAGCGGGGGAGCATACGAGCAGTACTTC.

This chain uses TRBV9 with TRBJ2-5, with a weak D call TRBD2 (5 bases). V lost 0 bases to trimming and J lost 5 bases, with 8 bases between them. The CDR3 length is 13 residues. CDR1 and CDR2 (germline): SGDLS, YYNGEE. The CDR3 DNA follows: TGTGCCAGCAGCGTAGGGAGGTCGGAGACCCAGTACTTC. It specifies CASSVGRSETQYF. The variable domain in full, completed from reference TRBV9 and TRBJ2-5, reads DSGVTQTPKHLITATGQRVTLRCSPRSGDLSVYWYQQSLDQGLQFLIQYYNGEERAKGNILERFSAQQFPDLHSELNLSSLELGDSALYFCASSVGRSETQYFGPGTRLLVL.

CDR3 coding DNA: TGTGCCAGCAGCTTACAGGGGATTTTCTCCGAGCAGTACTTC. Translated: CASSLQGIFSEQYF. The gene calls are TRBV7-8 and TRBJ2-7, with a tentative D call TRBD1 (6 bases). Trimming cost V 2 bases and J 6 bases, with 14 bases left between them. The CDR3 has 14 residues. CDR1 is SGHVS and CDR2 is FQNEAQ in the germline V gene.

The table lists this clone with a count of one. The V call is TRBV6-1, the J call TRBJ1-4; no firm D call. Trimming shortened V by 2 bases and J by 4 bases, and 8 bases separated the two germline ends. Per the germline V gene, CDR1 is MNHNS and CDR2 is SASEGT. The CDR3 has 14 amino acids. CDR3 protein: CASSERLGNEKLFF. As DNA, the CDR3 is TGTGCCAGCAGTGAACGATTGGGTAATGAAAAACTGTTTTTT.

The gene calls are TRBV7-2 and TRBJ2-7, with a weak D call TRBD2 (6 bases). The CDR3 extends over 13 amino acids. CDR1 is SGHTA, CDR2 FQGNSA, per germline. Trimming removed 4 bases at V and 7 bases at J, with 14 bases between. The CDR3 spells CASSWTPEGEQYF. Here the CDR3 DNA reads TGTGCCAGCAGCTGGACTCCGGAGGGAGAGCAGTACTTC.

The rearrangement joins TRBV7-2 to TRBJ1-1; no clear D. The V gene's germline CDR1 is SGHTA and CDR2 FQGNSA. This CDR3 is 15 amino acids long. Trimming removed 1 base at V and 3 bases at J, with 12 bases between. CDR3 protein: CASSLVRGMDTEAFF. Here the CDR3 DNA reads TGTGCCAGCAGCTTAGTCCGGGGAATGGACACTGAAGCTTTCTTT.

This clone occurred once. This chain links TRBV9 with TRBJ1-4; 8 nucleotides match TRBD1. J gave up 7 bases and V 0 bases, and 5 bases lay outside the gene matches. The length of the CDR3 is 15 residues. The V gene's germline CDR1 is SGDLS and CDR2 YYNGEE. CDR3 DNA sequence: TGTGCCAGCAGCGTAGGCACAGGGGGGTTTGAAAAACTGTTTTTT. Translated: CASSVGTGGFEKLFF.